The 21 T cell receptor beta chains presented below share a single source sample, sequenced in a study of response to subunit inactivated influenza vaccine. Each CDR3 protein is one row after TCRdb ran MiXCR on the RT-PCR reads. Altogether about 700,000 distinct CDR3 sequences are present, 14% being singletons, with the ten largest covering around 6.5%. The sample here was PBMCs from blood, taken 14 to 15 days before vaccination. Receptors were obtained from a man aged 45-60 years who received an inactivated influenza vaccine.

In this sample, this clonotype turned up a few times. The chain couples TRBV19 to TRBJ1-5, with unresolved D. Trimming shortened V by 3 bases and J by 6 bases, and 12 bases separated the two germline ends. This CDR3 is built from 14 residues. Germline CDR1 is LNHDA and CDR2 is SQIVND (reference sequence). This chain's CDR3 is CASSISGEGQPQHF. Here the CDR3 DNA reads TGTGCCAGTAGTATCTCCGGGGAGGGTCAGCCCCAGCATTTT.

V is TRBV27 and J is TRBJ1-1; D perhaps matches TRBD1 (6 bases). Germline loops: CDR1 MNHEY, CDR2 SMNVEV (reference sequence). V was pared by 0 bases and J by 1 base, with 9 bases between. The CDR3 spans 15 residues. The CDR3 DNA is TGTGCCAGCAGTTTATCGCAGGGGTGGAACACTGAAGCTTTCTTT. It specifies CASSLSQGWNTEAFF.

The chain uses TRBV6-5 and TRBJ2-5, with D unclear. Per germline, CDR1 MNHEY and CDR2 SVGAGI. The length of the CDR3 is 14 residues. Trimming pared 2 bases from V and 5 bases from J, leaving 12 bases between. CDR3 in amino acids: CASSYGIQWETQYF. The CDR3 DNA sequence: TGTGCCAGCAGTTACGGGATCCAATGGGAGACCCAGTACTTC.

This chain uses TRBV2 with TRBJ2-5, with D possibly matching TRBD2 (5 bases). Germline V lookup: CDR1 SNHLY, CDR2 FYNNEI. The V end lost 2 bases, the J end lost 5 bases, and 9 bases lay between the germline ends. CDR3 length equals 13 residues. Written as DNA, the CDR3 is TGTGCCAGCAGTGAACGACGGGATGAGACCCAGTACTTC. It yields the protein CASSERRDETQYF. Complete variable domain (other parts from reference TRBV2 and TRBJ2-5): EPEVTQTPSHQVTQMGQEVILRCVPISNHLYFYWYRQILGQKVEFLVSFYNNEISEKSEIFDDQFSVERPDGSNFTLKIRSTKLEDSAMYFCASSERRDETQYFGPGTRLLVL.

This clonotype came up a few times. V is TRBV5-5 and J is TRBJ2-7, with unresolved D. This CDR3 comprises 14 residues. Deletions cut 3 bases from V and 2 bases from J, with 12 bases between. Germline V gene data show CDR1 as SGHKS and CDR2 as YYEKEE (reference sequence). DNA for the CDR3: TGTGCCAGCAGCTACCTCGGGCAGCCCTACGAGCAGTACTTC. Its protein product is CASSYLGQPYEQYF.

This clonotype was observed a handful of times. The chain carries TRBV4-1 and TRBJ1-2; 7 nucleotides match TRBD1. This CDR3 region has 13 residues. CDR1 is MGHRA, CDR2 YSYEKL, per germline. Losses at the gene ends were 3 bases for V and 4 bases for J; bases not matched to a gene: 2. The DNA for the CDR3 is TGCGCCAGCAGCCAGGGGACAGTCTATGGCTACACCTTC. Amino acid sequence: CASSQGTVYGYTF.

This sequence joins TRBV7-2 and TRBJ2-3; D possibly corresponds to TRBD2 (6 bases). This CDR3 is 16 amino acids long. V was shortened by 0 bases and J by 5 bases, with 15 bases between the two germline ends. The germline CDR1 and CDR2 sequences are SGHTA and FQGNSA. CDR3 coding DNA: TGTGCCAGCAGCTTAGCGGCCGGAGGGAGGAGAGATACGCAGTATTTT. Residues: CASSLAAGGRRDTQYF. Based on the CDR3 plus reference TRBV7-2 and TRBJ2-3, the full variable domain is GAGVSQSPSNKVTEKGKDVELRCDPISGHTALYWYRQSLGQGLEFLIYFQGNSAPDKSGLPSDRFSAERTGGSVSTLTIQRTQQEDSAVYLCASSLAAGGRRDTQYFGPGTRLTVL.

This clonotype was observed a few times. The chain uses TRBV4-3 and TRBJ1-1, with D perhaps TRBD1 (5 bases). The CDR3 covers 15 residues. Germline V gene lookup returns CDR1 LGHNA and CDR2 YSLEER. V was pared by 4 bases and J by 3 bases, with 15 bases between. CDR3 sequence reads: CASSPLRGLDTEAFF. CDR3 sequence (DNA): TGCGCCAGCAGCCCCCTCCGGGGCCTGGACACTGAAGCTTTCTTT.

This clonotype has just a few counts. The chain has TRBV6-2 or TRBV6-3 and TRBJ2-1, with 13 bases identical to TRBD2. Germline trimming cut 3 bases from V and 1 base from J; bases unmatched to any gene: 12. The germline gives CDR1 MNHEY, CDR2 SVGEGT. This CDR3 region has 20 residues. The CDR3 is CASSYRISTSGRRSYNEQFF. DNA for the CDR3: TGTGCCAGCAGTTATAGGATATCGACTAGCGGGAGGAGGTCCTACAATGAGCAGTTCTTC.

The genes are TRBV12-3 or TRBV12-4 and TRBJ1-5; the match to TRBD1 covers 7 bases. Trimming took 4 bases from V and 5 from J; bases not matched to a gene: 2. This CDR3 has 13 residues. The CDR3 DNA is TGTGCCAGCAGTTACACAGGGGATCAGCCCCAGCATTTT. This sequence encodes CASSYTGDQPQHF.

This clonotype was observed a handful of times. J is TRBJ2-1 and V is TRBV7-2, with TRBD2 identical over 13 bases. V gave up 3 bases and J gave up 7 bases; unmatched junction bases: 9. Per germline, CDR1 SGHTA and CDR2 FQGNSA. This CDR3 region has 17 residues. CDR3 sequence reads: CASSLRQLAGGYNEQFF. CDR3 in DNA: TGTGCCAGCAGCTTGAGGCAACTAGCGGGGGGGTATAATGAGCAGTTCTTC.

This clonotype was counted between two and nine times. V is TRBV20-1 and J is TRBJ2-1; 12 bases fit TRBD2. This CDR3 is built from 16 residues. Per the germline V gene, CDR1 is DFQATT and CDR2 is SNEGSKA (reference sequence). J was trimmed by 3 bases and V by 3 bases; bases with no gene match: 6. The DNA of the CDR3 is TGCAGTGCTAGGTCTAGCGGGAGGGCCAACTACAATGAGCAGTTCTTC. It specifies CSARSSGRANYNEQFF.

This clonotype was seen many times. The rearrangement links TRBV4-1 to TRBJ2-3, with TRBD1 identical over 8 bases. V was clipped by 0 bases and J by 1 base; unmatched bases: 3. The CDR3 loop spans 16 amino acids. CDR1 and CDR2 (germline): MGHRA, YSYEKL. The CDR3 nucleotides are TGCGCCAGCAGCCAAGACAGGGGGCTGGGCACAGATACGCAGTATTTT. Translated, it gives CASSQDRGLGTDTQYF.

The CDR3 region is CAWAEQGRQPQHF. The DNA for the CDR3 is TGTGCCTGGGCAGAACAGGGAAGGCAGCCCCAGCATTTT. This chain connects TRBV30 to TRBJ1-5, with TRBD1 as a possible D gene (6 bases). The germline V gene encodes CDR1 GTSNPN and CDR2 SVGIG (reference sequence). The ends were cut back, 5 bases at V and 7 bases at J, with 15 bases in the middle. This CDR3 has 13 residues.

This chain links TRBV6-6 with TRBJ1-5; D not certain. The CDR3 has 13 amino acids. Germline V gene sequence: CDR1 MNHNY, CDR2 SVGAGI (reference sequence). V was clipped by 3 bases and J by 4 bases, with 7 bases between them. CDR3 in DNA: TGTGCCAGCAGTTATGGAGTAAATCAGCCCCAGCATTTT. The encoded protein is CASSYGVNQPQHF.

There are a few counts of this clonotype. As DNA, the CDR3 is TGCGCCAGCAGCTCCCGGCGGCCCTCTGGAAACACCATATATTTT. This codes for CASSSRRPSGNTIYF. The chain is built from TRBV4-1 and TRBJ1-3; D gene ambiguous. CDR1 is MGHRA and CDR2 is YSYEKL in the germline V gene. CDR3 size: 15 residues. The V end lost 5 bases, the J end lost 0 bases, and 11 bases lay between the germline ends.

The chain combines TRBV5-1 with TRBJ2-7; 8 bases map to TRBD1. Looked up from germline, CDR1 is SGHRS and CDR2 is YFSETQ. The CDR3 is 17 amino acids. Losses at the gene ends were 0 bases for V and 1 base for J; bases not matched to a gene: 9. CDR3 in DNA: TGCGCCAGCAGCTTGGGGTTTACAGGGGGAGGATCCTACGAGCAGTACTTC. Amino acids: CASSLGFTGGGSYEQYF.

The J gene is TRBJ1-1, the V gene TRBV12-3 or TRBV12-4; the D is unclear. The CDR3 spans 12 residues. V was trimmed by 2 bases and J by 9 bases, leaving 10 bases between them. DNA of the CDR3: TGTGCCAGCAGTTTACAGGATGCTAAAGCTTTCTTT. Translated, it gives CASSLQDAKAFF.

Comments on this clonotype: The junction differs from germline at one of its ends, possibly a read error. The rearrangement joins TRBV4-2 to TRBJ2-3, with D perhaps assigned TRBD1 or TRBD2 (5 bases each). CDR3 length: 15 amino acids. The V gene's germline CDR1 is LGHNA and CDR2 YNFKEQ. This CDR3 is CASSKDGARADTQYF. In nucleotides, the CDR3 is TGTGCCAGCAGCAAAGACGGGGCCCGGGCAGATACGCAGTATTTT.

Only a few counts were recorded for this clonotype. This rearrangement joins TRBV12-3 or TRBV12-4 to TRBJ1-1; D may be TRBD1 (5 bases). V lost 6 bases to trimming and J lost 1 base, with 15 bases between them. The CDR3 has 15 amino acids. The CDR3 loop reads CASSRIRVRNTEAFF. As DNA, the CDR3 is TGTGCCAGCAGCCGAATCAGGGTGCGGAACACTGAAGCTTTCTTT.

This clonotype was seen at least ten times. The chain combines TRBV20-1 with TRBJ2-1, with D perhaps matching TRBD2 (6 bases). Germline V gene data show CDR1 as DFQATT and CDR2 as SNEGSKA (reference sequence). Deletions cut 6 bases from V and 4 bases from J, with 16 bases between. CDR3 length equals 14 residues. The CDR3 nucleotides read TGCAGTGCCGAGATGCGGGAAACTTACAATGAGCAGTTCTTC. Its translation: CSAEMRETYNEQFF.